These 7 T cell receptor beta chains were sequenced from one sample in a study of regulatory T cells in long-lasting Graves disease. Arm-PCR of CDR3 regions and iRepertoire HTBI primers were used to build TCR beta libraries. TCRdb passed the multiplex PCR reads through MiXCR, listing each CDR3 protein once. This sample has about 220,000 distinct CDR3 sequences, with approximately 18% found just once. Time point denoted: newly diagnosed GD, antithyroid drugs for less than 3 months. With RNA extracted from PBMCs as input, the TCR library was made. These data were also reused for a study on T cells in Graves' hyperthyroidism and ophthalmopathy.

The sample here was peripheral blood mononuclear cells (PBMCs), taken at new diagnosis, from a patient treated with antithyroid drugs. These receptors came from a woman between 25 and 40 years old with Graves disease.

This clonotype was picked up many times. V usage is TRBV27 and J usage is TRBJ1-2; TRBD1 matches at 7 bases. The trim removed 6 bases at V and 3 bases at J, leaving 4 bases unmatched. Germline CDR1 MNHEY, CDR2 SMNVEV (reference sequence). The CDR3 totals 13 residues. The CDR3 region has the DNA TGTGCCAGCAGGAAGGACAGGCACTATGGCTACACCTTC. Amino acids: CASRKDRHYGYTF.

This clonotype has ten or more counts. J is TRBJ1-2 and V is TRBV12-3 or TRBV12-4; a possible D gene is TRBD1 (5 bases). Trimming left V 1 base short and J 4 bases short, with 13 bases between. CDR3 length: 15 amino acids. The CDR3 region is CASSLDRGLSYGYTF. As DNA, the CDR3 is TGTGCCAGCAGTTTAGATCGGGGGTTGTCCTATGGCTACACCTTC.

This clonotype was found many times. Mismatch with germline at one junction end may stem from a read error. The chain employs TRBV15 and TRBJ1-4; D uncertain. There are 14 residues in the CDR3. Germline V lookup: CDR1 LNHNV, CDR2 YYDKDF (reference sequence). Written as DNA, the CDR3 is TGTGCCACCAGCAGAGACAGCCAATCGTACAGTCGGTTATTT. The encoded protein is CATSRDSQSYSRLF.

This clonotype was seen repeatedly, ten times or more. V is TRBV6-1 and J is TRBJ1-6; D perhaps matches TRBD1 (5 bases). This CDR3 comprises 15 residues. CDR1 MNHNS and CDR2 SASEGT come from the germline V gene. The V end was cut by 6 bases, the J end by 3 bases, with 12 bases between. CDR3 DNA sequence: TGTGCCAGCAGAACCCCGCAGGGCTATAATTCACCCCTCCACTTT. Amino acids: CASRTPQGYNSPLHF.

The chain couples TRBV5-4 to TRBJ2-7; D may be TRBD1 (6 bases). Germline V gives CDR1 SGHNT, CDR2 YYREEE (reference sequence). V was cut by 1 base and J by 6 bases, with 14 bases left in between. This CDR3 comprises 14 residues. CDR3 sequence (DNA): TGTGCCAGCAGCTTGATGGGGGCCCATCTCGAGCAGTACTTC. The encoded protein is CASSLMGAHLEQYF.

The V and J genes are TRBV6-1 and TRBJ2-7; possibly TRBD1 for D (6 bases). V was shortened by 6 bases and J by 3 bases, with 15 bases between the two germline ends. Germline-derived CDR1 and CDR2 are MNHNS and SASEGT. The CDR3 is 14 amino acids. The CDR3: CASSPGQKVYEQYF. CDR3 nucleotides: TGTGCCAGCAGCCCAGGACAGAAAGTCTACGAGCAGTACTTC.

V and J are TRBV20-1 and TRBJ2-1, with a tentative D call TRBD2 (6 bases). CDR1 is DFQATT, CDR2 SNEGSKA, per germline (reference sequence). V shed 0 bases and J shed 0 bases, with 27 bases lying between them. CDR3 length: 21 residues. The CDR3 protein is CSARDSGSHHYRFSSYNEQFF. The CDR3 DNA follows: TGCAGTGCTAGAGATAGCGGCTCCCATCATTATCGTTTTAGCTCCTACAATGAGCAGTTCTTC.